These 31 T cell receptor beta chains were all obtained from the same sample, sequenced in a study of radiotherapy plus CTLA-4 blockade in lung cancer. TCRdb's table, derived via immunoSEQ multiplex PCR, lists solely in-frame clones and lacks some. This table holds 60,000 to 65,000 clones, 60% to 80% found once. Specimen: peripheral blood, collected from a patient treated with radiotherapy plus ipilimumab. The source is a human donor with non-small cell lung cancer who had a complete response to radiotherapy plus ipilimumab.

V and J are TRBV5-1 and TRBJ1-5; D possibly corresponds to TRBD1 (5 bases). The germline V gene has CDR1 SGHRS and CDR2 YFSETQ. Trimming left V 0 bases short and J 3 bases short, with 10 bases between. The CDR3 consists of 15 residues. The CDR3 coding sequence is TGCGCCAGCAGCTTGGTCGGGGGGAACAATCAGCCCCAGCATTTT. This codes for CASSLVGGNNQPQHF.

The chain is built from TRBV11-3 and TRBJ2-5; D call uncertain. CDR3 length equals 14 residues. In germline, CDR1 is SGHNT, CDR2 YENEEA. The V and J ends lost 5 bases and 5 bases respectively, with 15 bases between them. CDR3 region: CASSVLATTETQYF. CDR3 nucleotide sequence: TGTGCCAGCAGCGTACTCGCCACGACGGAGACCCAGTACTTC.

This clone is a singleton in its sample. The chain combines TRBV28 with TRBJ1-3, with D tentatively TRBD1 (6 bases). The CDR3 length is 17 residues. Germline V gene lookup returns CDR1 MDHEN and CDR2 SYDVKM. Trimming shortened V by 1 base and J by 2 bases, and 15 bases separated the two germline ends. CDR3: CASSLSQGFVTGNTIYF. The DNA of the CDR3 is TGTGCCAGCAGTTTATCACAGGGCTTTGTCACTGGAAACACCATATATTTT.

CDR3 sequence: CASSTGMRGLNTEAFF. The CDR3 nucleotides are TGTGCCAGCAGCACCGGGATGAGGGGTTTGAACACTGAAGCTTTCTTT. The chain has TRBV5-5 and TRBJ1-1, with D possibly TRBD1 on 5 matching bases. The CDR3 sequence is 16 residues long. CDR1 and CDR2 (germline): SGHKS, YYEKEE (reference sequence). The ends were cut back, 4 bases at V and 0 bases at J, with 16 bases in the middle.

Comments on this clone: One junction end does not reproduce the germline sequence, and a read error may be involved. The chain employs TRBV30 and TRBJ2-7; a weak D match, TRBD2 (6 bases). Germline V lookup: CDR1 GTSNPN, CDR2 SVGIG (reference sequence). This CDR3 is built from 13 residues. CDR3 sequence (DNA): TGTGCCTGGAGTCCCCGCCGGAGGGGCAGTCCCTGGTTC. It encodes CAWSPRRRGSPWF.

DNA for the CDR3: TGTGCCAGCAGCTTGGAGAGCAGGGCCCAGAAGGGCTACACCTTC. The encoded protein is CASSLESRAQKGYTF. V usage is TRBV5-4 and J usage is TRBJ1-2; tentatively, D is TRBD1 (5 bases). Trimming removed 0 bases at V and 8 bases at J, with 17 bases between. The germline CDR1 and CDR2 sequences are SGHNT and YYREEE (reference sequence). CDR3 length equals 15 residues.

The chain uses TRBV7-6 and TRBJ2-2, with no clear D. CDR3 length: 13 amino acids. CDR1 and CDR2 (germline): SGHVS, FNYEAQ. With 1 base removed from V and 6 bases from J, the gap between germline ends came to 6 bases. CDR3: CASSLVYSGELFF. The DNA for the CDR3 is TGTGCCAGCAGCTTAGTTTATTCCGGGGAGCTGTTTTTT.

The genes are TRBV7-2 and TRBJ2-4; the match to TRBD1 covers 9 bases. The CDR3 contains 15 residues. In germline, CDR1 is SGHTA, CDR2 FQGNSA. V gave up 5 bases and J gave up 10 bases; unmatched junction bases: 12. CDR3 nucleotide sequence: TGTGCCAGCAGCCAGCCGCCCGGGACAGGGACAATTCAGTACTTC. Encoded protein: CASSQPPGTGTIQYF.

The chain combines TRBV7-8 with TRBJ2-3; a possible D gene is TRBD1 (6 bases). The germline V and J ends were trimmed by 4 bases and 2 bases, with 10 bases remaining between them. The CDR3 has 14 amino acids. Germline V gives CDR1 SGHVS, CDR2 FQNEAQ. The CDR3 is CASSSRDTTDTQYF. The CDR3 coding sequence is TGTGCCAGCAGCTCACGGGACACCACAGATACGCAGTATTTT.

This chain connects TRBV5-1 to TRBJ2-1; 7 bases are shared with TRBD2. The CDR3 has 16 amino acids. Germline CDR1 and CDR2: SGHRS and YFSETQ. Trimming cost V 4 bases and J 0 bases; bases outside gene matches: 7. As DNA, the CDR3 is TGCGCCAGCAGCGCAAGCGGGGCCAACTCCTACAATGAGCAGTTCTTC. Its protein is CASSASGANSYNEQFF.

This rearrangement joins TRBV6-5 to TRBJ2-5; D not certain. Trimming pared 0 bases from V and 2 bases from J, leaving 10 bases between. Germline V gives CDR1 MNHEY, CDR2 SVGAGI. The CDR3 contains 15 residues. The CDR3 region has the DNA TGTGCCAGCAGTTACTCGACGGGCATGCAAGAGACCCAGTACTTC. It encodes CASSYSTGMQETQYF.

This chain uses TRBV29-1 with TRBJ2-7, with 7 bases fitting TRBD2. V dropped 0 bases and J dropped 3; count of bases not matched to a gene: 14. The germline gives CDR1 SQVTM, CDR2 ANQGSEA. The CDR3 extends over 17 amino acids. The CDR3 DNA is TGCAGCGTTGAAGAGCCGGGTCCGGGGGGAGGCAACTACGAGCAGTACTTC. Translated: CSVEEPGPGGGNYEQYF.

The rearrangement links TRBV25-1 to TRBJ1-2, with D unresolved. The V end lost 3 bases, the J end lost 6 bases, and 11 bases lay between the germline ends. CDR3 size: 13 residues. CDR1 MGHDK and CDR2 SYGVNS come from the germline V gene. The CDR3 protein is CASSDPGLDGYTF. The CDR3 bases are TGTGCCAGCAGTGACCCTGGCCTGGATGGCTACACCTTC.

This chain links TRBV7-2 with TRBJ2-4; a weak D match, TRBD2 (6 bases). The germline CDR1 and CDR2 sequences are SGHTA and FQGNSA. The V end was cut by 2 bases, the J end by 3 bases, with 8 bases between. This CDR3 is 14 amino acids long. The CDR3 region has the DNA TGTGCCAGCAGCTTAACCGGGGGCAAAAACATTCAGTACTTC. As protein: CASSLTGGKNIQYF.

This clone was detected only once. The chain combines TRBV30 with TRBJ1-5; perhaps TRBD1 as D (5 bases). Trimming left V 5 bases short and J 9 bases short, with 14 bases between. CDR1 and CDR2 from the germline V gene are GTSNPN and SVGIG (reference sequence). CDR3 length: 12 residues. In DNA, the CDR3 is TGTGCCTGGGCAGGGTCCAGTGGGCCCCAGCATTTT. This codes for CAWAGSSGPQHF.

J is TRBJ1-4 and V is TRBV7-9; D is ambiguous. The CDR3 sequence is 14 residues long. Germline V gene lookup returns CDR1 SEHNR and CDR2 FQNEAQ (reference sequence). Trimming took off 3 bases at V and 6 bases at J, with 11 bases between the two ends. In DNA form, the CDR3 reads TGTGCCAGCAGCTTTTTCTCCGGGGATGAAAAACTGTTTTTT. It specifies CASSFFSGDEKLFF.

V and J are TRBV19 and TRBJ1-2; the D is unclear. The CDR3 has 16 residues. Germline CDR1 is LNHDA and CDR2 is SQIVND (reference sequence). Trimming removed 7 bases at V and 2 bases at J, with 20 bases between. This CDR3 reads CASTPKAWTSNYGYTF. In nucleotides, the CDR3 is TGTGCCAGTACCCCTAAAGCTTGGACCTCCAACTATGGCTACACCTTC.

The chain joins TRBV9 to TRBJ2-5, with 11 bases identical to TRBD1. Trimming cost V 5 bases and J 3 bases; bases outside gene matches: 3. The CDR3 has 14 residues. CDR1 is SGDLS and CDR2 is YYNGEE in the germline V gene. DNA for the CDR3: TGTGCCAGCAGGGGACAGGGGGGCGAAGAGACCCAGTACTTC. Translated: CASRGQGGEETQYF.

J is TRBJ2-7 and V is TRBV28; 8 nucleotides align to TRBD1. This CDR3 is 15 amino acids long. J gave up 4 bases and V 6 bases, and 11 bases lay outside the gene matches. Germline-derived CDR1 and CDR2 are MDHEN and SYDVKM. The CDR3 DNA reads TGTGCCAGCAGATCCGCTGGACAGGGCTCTTACGAGCAGTACGTC. Its protein product is CASRSAGQGSYEQYV.

This clone was seen just once. The rearrangement links TRBV19 to TRBJ2-7; 8 bases line up with TRBD1. CDR3 size: 14 residues. With 6 bases clipped from V and 3 bases from J, the junction kept 7 bases outside the gene matches. CDR1 is LNHDA and CDR2 is SQIVND in the germline V gene (reference sequence). The DNA of the CDR3 is TGTGCCAGTAGAGGACAGGGTACCCTCTACGAGCAGTACTTC. Translated: CASRGQGTLYEQYF.

This clone was counted between two and nine times. V and J are TRBV19 and TRBJ1-5, with D possibly TRBD1 on 5 matching bases. V was cut by 3 bases and J by 2 bases, with 8 bases left in between. The CDR3 loop spans 14 amino acids. Germline values: CDR1 LNHDA, CDR2 SQIVND (reference sequence). This chain's CDR3 is CASSITGRNQPQHF. CDR3 coding DNA: TGTGCCAGTAGTATTACAGGCCGCAATCAGCCCCAGCATTTT. The variable domain in full, completed from reference TRBV19 and TRBJ1-5, reads DGGITQSPKYLFRKEGQNVTLSCEQNLNHDAMYWYRQDPGQGLRLIYYSQIVNDFQKGDIAEGYSVSREKKESFPLTVTSAQKNPTAFYLCASSITGRNQPQHFGDGTRLSIL.

The genes are TRBV5-1 and TRBJ2-3, with TRBD1 matching over 10 bases. With 0 bases clipped from V and 6 bases from J, the junction kept 7 bases outside the gene matches. Looked up from germline, CDR1 is SGHRS and CDR2 is YFSETQ. The CDR3 loop spans 16 amino acids. The DNA of the CDR3 is TGCGCCAGCAGCTTGGCGGACAGGGGGGGATTGGATACGCAGTATTTT. This gives the protein CASSLADRGGLDTQYF.

This clone was seen a handful of times. The same CDR3 arises from other DNA sequences in this sample as well. The V and J genes are TRBV18 and TRBJ1-6, with no clear D. The germline V and J ends were trimmed by 2 bases and 8 bases, with 7 bases remaining between them. The CDR3 runs 13 residues. Germline V gene data show CDR1 as KGHSH and CDR2 as LQKENI. The CDR3 loop is CASSPGNDSPLHF. The CDR3 DNA is TGTGCCAGCTCACCAGGGAACGATTCACCCCTCCACTTT.

The chain recombines TRBV5-1 with TRBJ1-5; D unclear. Germline CDR1 and CDR2: SGHRS and YFSETQ. Trimming removed 0 bases at V and 0 bases at J, with 7 bases between. This CDR3 is built from 15 residues. CDR3 DNA sequence: TGCGCCAGCAGCTTGGAAGGGTCTAGCAATCAGCCCCAGCATTTT. It specifies CASSLEGSSNQPQHF.

This clone was found a few times. The CDR3 coding sequence is TGTGCCAGTAGACCCGCTAGGGGGAGCTCTACCGGGGAGCTGTTTTTT. Translated: CASRPARGSSTGELFF. The chain uses TRBV19 and TRBJ2-2; a weak D match, TRBD1 (6 bases). The V gene's germline CDR1 is LNHDA and CDR2 SQIVND (reference sequence). The CDR3 covers 16 residues. V was shortened by 6 bases and J by 5 bases, with 19 bases between the two germline ends.

This clone was seen a handful of times. The chain joins TRBV5-1 to TRBJ2-1; D not resolved. This CDR3 has 14 residues. V was cut by 0 bases and J by 6 bases, with 10 bases left in between. Per germline, CDR1 SGHRS and CDR2 YFSETQ. The CDR3 spells CASSLGGQVNEQFF. DNA of the CDR3: TGCGCCAGCAGCTTGGGAGGCCAAGTCAATGAGCAGTTCTTC.

A few counts support this clone. This chain uses TRBV5-1 with TRBJ1-2; D is unclear. Germline CDR1 is SGHRS and CDR2 is YFSETQ. V lost 0 bases to trimming and J lost 6 bases, with 9 bases between them. The CDR3 extends over 13 amino acids. The CDR3 DNA is TGCGCCAGCAGCTTGGCGTCAGTTCATGGCTACACCTTC. It encodes CASSLASVHGYTF.

This clone was seen a few times. The chain uses TRBV7-9 and TRBJ1-2; D gene ambiguous. CDR1 SEHNR and CDR2 FQNEAQ come from the germline V gene (reference sequence). This CDR3 spans 14 amino acids. Trimming pared 6 bases from V and 6 bases from J, leaving 17 bases between. The CDR3 region has the DNA TGTGCCAGCAGTTACACGATGGAGGTGGATGGCTACACCTTC. Translating it yields CASSYTMEVDGYTF. Based on the CDR3 plus reference TRBV7-9 and TRBJ1-2, the full variable domain is DTGVSQNPRHKITKRGQNVTFRCDPISEHNRLYWYRQTLGQGPEFLTYFQNEAQLEKSRLLSDRFSAERPKGSFSTLEIQRTEQGDSAMYLCASSYTMEVDGYTFGSGTRLTVV.

The chain couples TRBV6-5 to TRBJ2-5, with 9 nucleotides matching TRBD2. The end of the DNA aligns better with TRBJ2-7, so the J call may be wrong. Germline V gene data show CDR1 as MNHEY and CDR2 as SVGAGI. This CDR3 is built from 14 residues. CDR3 coding DNA: TGTGCCAGCAGTTACAGGGCTAGCGGGGCCGAGCAGTACTTC. This codes for CASSYRASGAEQYF.

The rearrangement joins TRBV2 to TRBJ2-5; D gene uncertain. Trimming took off 2 bases at V and 5 bases at J, with 9 bases between the two ends. CDR3 size: 13 residues. Germline values: CDR1 SNHLY, CDR2 FYNNEI. The CDR3 region has the DNA TGTGCCAGCAGTGAACGCCCCGGGGAGACCCAGTACTTC. Translated, it gives CASSERPGETQYF.

The rearrangement joins TRBV6-6 to TRBJ1-1; tentatively, D is TRBD1 (6 bases). The V end lost 11 bases, the J end lost 1 base, and 11 bases lay between the germline ends. Germline V gene lookup returns CDR1 MNHNY and CDR2 SVGAGI (reference sequence). The CDR3 sequence is 12 residues long. CDR3 amino acids: CAGQTGNTEAFF. The CDR3 DNA is TGTGCCGGCCAGACAGGGAACACTGAAGCTTTCTTT.